This T cell receptor beta chain comes out of a study of spatial heterogeneity in lung cancer. Background on the study: Median follow-up for sequenced PBMC samples was approximately 25 months after resection, when such samples existed. Each unique TCR and UMI combination was seen more than ten times on average in raw reads.

This sample's time point: blood at routine non-recurrence follow-up after resection. Sequencing of whole RNA from tumor, nontumor lung or frozen PBMC involved no sorting. The germline CDR1 and CDR2 sequences are SGHNT and YENEEA. The CDR3 runs 13 residues. Trimming pared 1 base from V and 13 bases from J, leaving 16 bases between. This clonotype has ten or more counts. TCR cDNA molecules were tagged individually, and each one carried a unique molecular identifier. Via MiXCR, TCRdb re-called the 5' RACE reads, giving one row per CDR3 protein. The sample comprises around 100,000 distinct CDR3 sequences, roughly 10% of which are singletons, and 20% to 30% rests with the top ten.

Material: PBMCs, obtained at follow-up. The genes are TRBV11-3 and TRBJ1-1; D not certain. The origin of this receptor is a female donor with early-stage non-small cell lung cancer. In DNA, the CDR3 is TGTGCCAGCAGCTTAGGGGTGAGGAAACGAAGTTTCTTT. Residues: CASSLGVRKRSFF.